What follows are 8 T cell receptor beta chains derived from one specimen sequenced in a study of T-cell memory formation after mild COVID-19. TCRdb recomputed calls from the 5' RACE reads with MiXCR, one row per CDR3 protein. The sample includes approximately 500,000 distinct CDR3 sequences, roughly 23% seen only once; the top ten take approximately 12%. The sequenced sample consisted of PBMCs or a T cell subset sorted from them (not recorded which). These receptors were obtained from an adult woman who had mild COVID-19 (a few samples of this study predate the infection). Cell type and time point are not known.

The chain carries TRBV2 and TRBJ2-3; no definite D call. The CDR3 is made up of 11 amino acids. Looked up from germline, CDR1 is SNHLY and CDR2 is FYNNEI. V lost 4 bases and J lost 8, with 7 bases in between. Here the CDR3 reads CASSVAPTQYF. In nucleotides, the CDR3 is TGTGCCAGCAGTGTGGCCCCTACGCAGTATTTT.

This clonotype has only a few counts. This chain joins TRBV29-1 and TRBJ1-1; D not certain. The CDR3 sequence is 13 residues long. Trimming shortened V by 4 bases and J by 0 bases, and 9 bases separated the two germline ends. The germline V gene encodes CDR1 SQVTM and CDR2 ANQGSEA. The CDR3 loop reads CSVAFRMNTEAFF. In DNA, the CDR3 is TGCAGCGTTGCCTTTCGCATGAACACTGAAGCTTTCTTT.

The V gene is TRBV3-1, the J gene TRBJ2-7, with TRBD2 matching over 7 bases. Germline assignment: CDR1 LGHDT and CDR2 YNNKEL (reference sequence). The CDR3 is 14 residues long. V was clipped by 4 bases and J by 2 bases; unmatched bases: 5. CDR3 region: CASSPGSGAYEQYF. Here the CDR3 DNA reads TGTGCCAGCAGCCCAGGGAGCGGGGCCTACGAGCAGTACTTC.

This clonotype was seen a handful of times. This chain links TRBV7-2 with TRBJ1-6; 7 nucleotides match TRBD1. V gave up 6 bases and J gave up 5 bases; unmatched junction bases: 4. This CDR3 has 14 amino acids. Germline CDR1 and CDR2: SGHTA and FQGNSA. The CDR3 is CASRWTGDNSPLHF. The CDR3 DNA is TGTGCCAGCAGGTGGACAGGAGATAATTCACCCCTCCACTTT.

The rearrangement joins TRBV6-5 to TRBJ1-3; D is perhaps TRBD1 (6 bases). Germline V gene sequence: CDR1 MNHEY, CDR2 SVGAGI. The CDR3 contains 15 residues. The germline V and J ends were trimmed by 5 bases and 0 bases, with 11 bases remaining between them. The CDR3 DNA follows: TGTGCCAGCAGTGCAGACAGGATCTCTGGAAACACCATATATTTT. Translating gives CASSADRISGNTIYF.

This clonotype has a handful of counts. The CDR3 DNA sequence: TGTGCCACCAGTGACCCACAGGGGAGTCAGCCCCAGCATTTT. Translated, it gives CATSDPQGSQPQHF. The V and J genes are TRBV24-1 and TRBJ1-5; 7 nucleotides match TRBD1. There are 14 residues in the CDR3. CDR1 is KGHDR, CDR2 SFDVKD, per germline. V lost 4 bases and J lost 6; bases outside the gene matches: 5.

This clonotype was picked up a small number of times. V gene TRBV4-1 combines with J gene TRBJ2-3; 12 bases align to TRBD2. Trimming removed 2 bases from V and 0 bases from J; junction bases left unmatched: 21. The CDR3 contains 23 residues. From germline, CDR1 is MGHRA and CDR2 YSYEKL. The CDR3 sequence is CASSQPGLAGRRNTAHSTDTQYF. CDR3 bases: TGCGCCAGCAGCCAACCGGGACTAGCGGGTCGACGAAATACCGCCCACAGCACAGATACGCAGTATTTT.

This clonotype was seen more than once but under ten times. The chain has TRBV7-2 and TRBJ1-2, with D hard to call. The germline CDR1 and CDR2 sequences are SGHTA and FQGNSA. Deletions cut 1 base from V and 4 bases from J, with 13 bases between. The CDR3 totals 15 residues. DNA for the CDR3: TGTGCCAGCAGCTTAGAGCGAGGGTACGGCTATGGCTACACCTTC. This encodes CASSLERGYGYGYTF. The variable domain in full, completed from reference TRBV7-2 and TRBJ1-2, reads GAGVSQSPSNKVTEKGKDVELRCDPISGHTALYWYRQSLGQGLEFLIYFQGNSAPDKSGLPSDRFSAERTGGSVSTLTIQRTQQEDSAVYLCASSLERGYGYGYTFGSGTRLTVV.